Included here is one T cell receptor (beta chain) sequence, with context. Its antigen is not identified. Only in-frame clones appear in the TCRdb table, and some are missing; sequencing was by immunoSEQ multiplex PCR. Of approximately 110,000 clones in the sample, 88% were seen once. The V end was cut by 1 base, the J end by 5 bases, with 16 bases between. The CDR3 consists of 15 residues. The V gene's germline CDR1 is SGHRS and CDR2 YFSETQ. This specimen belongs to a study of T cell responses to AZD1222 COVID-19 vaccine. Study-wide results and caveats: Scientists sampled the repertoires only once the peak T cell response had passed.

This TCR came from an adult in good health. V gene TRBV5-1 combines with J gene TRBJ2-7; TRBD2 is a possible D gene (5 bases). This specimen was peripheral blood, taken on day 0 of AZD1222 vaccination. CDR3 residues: CASSLRVGVINEQYF. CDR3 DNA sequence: TGCGCCAGCAGCTTGCGGGTGGGAGTGATCAACGAGCAGTACTTC.